These 25 T cell receptor beta chains were all obtained from the same sample, sequenced in a study of blood T cell repertoires in COVID-19. The method was immunoSEQ multiplex PCR; TCRdb's version includes in-frame clones alone and lacks a portion of them. Of about 300,000 clones in the sample, about 82% were seen once. Sequencing was performed on peripheral blood. These receptors originate from a woman aged 50 to 60 with acute or convalescent COVID-19.

The chain recombines TRBV6-5 with TRBJ1-5; TRBD1 matches at 7 bases. The CDR3 runs to 12 residues. CDR1 MNHEY and CDR2 SVGAGI come from the germline V gene. The V and J ends lost 7 bases and 6 bases, in that order; junction bases with no gene match: 3. The CDR3 protein is CASKQGVQPQHF. CDR3 nucleotides: TGTGCCAGCAAGCAGGGGGTTCAGCCCCAGCATTTT.

The chain is built from TRBV27 and TRBJ2-5; the match to TRBD1 covers 9 bases. This CDR3 region has 14 residues. Losses at the gene ends were 5 bases for V and 4 bases for J; bases not matched to a gene: 5. CDR1 and CDR2 (germline): MNHEY, SMNVEV (reference sequence). The CDR3 DNA reads as TGTGCCAGCAGTCCGGGGACAGGGCCAGAGACCCAGTACTTC. Encoded protein: CASSPGTGPETQYF.

This rearrangement joins TRBV10-3 to TRBJ1-1, with D perhaps TRBD1 (5 bases). The V gene lost 1 base and the J gene lost 1 base, with 7 bases spanning the gap. Per germline, CDR1 ENHRY and CDR2 SYGVKD. The CDR3 has 14 residues. The DNA of the CDR3 is TGTGCCATCAGTGAGTGGGGCGGGAACACTGAAGCTTTCTTT. Protein sequence: CAISEWGGNTEAFF.

The J gene is TRBJ2-7, the V gene TRBV3-1 (or the pseudogene TRBV3-2), with D unclear. Trimming pared 1 base from V and 0 bases from J, leaving 10 bases between. CDR3 length: 15 amino acids. Germline values: CDR1 LGHDT, CDR2 YNNKEL (reference sequence). DNA for the CDR3: TGTGCCAGCAGCCAAGGGGCAAAAAGCTCCTACGAGCAGTACTTC. It yields the protein CASSQGAKSSYEQYF.

The gene calls are TRBV6-5 and TRBJ1-1; D might be TRBD1 (6 bases). CDR3 length equals 15 residues. Between the trimmed V and J ends, which lost 2 bases and 9 bases, there was a span of 19 bases. CDR1 and CDR2 from the germline V gene are MNHEY and SVGAGI. For the CDR3, the DNA is TGTGCCAGCAGTTACATAGGACAGCGGAAACTTCAAGCTTTCTTT. Its translation: CASSYIGQRKLQAFF.

The gene calls are TRBV5-1 and TRBJ1-1; perhaps TRBD1 as D (5 bases). The V gene's germline CDR1 is SGHRS and CDR2 YFSETQ. The CDR3 is 12 residues long. Trimming stripped 2 bases from V and 10 bases from J, with 12 bases between. The CDR3 coding sequence is TGCGCCAGCAGCTTCCCCGGGACTCGAGCTTTCTTT. It encodes CASSFPGTRAFF.

This chain connects TRBV6-5 to TRBJ2-1; 12 positions agree with TRBD2. J gave up 8 bases and V 0 bases, and 5 bases lay outside the gene matches. The CDR3 length is 16 residues. Germline CDR1 and CDR2: MNHEY and SVGAGI. The CDR3 reads CASSYSLAGGLDEQFF. The CDR3 coding sequence is TGTGCCAGCAGTTACTCCCTAGCGGGAGGGCTTGATGAGCAGTTCTTC.

The DNA of the CDR3 is TGCGCCAGCAGCACCTCACTAGCGGGAGTCCTGAATGAGCAGTTCTTC. Its protein is CASSTSLAGVLNEQFF. The rearrangement uses TRBV5-1 and TRBJ2-1; 11 nucleotides match TRBD2. The CDR3 spans 16 residues. Germline V gene sequence: CDR1 SGHRS, CDR2 YFSETQ. J was trimmed by 7 bases and V by 4 bases; bases with no gene match: 10.

CDR3 amino acids: CATSRDQGAGRYNEQFF. The CDR3 DNA sequence: TGTGCCACCAGCAGAGATCAGGGGGCAGGGCGCTACAATGAGCAGTTCTTC. This rearrangement joins TRBV15 to TRBJ2-1; 8 nucleotides line up with TRBD1. J gave up 3 bases and V 0 bases, and 7 bases lay outside the gene matches. Germline V gene data show CDR1 as LNHNV and CDR2 as YYDKDF (reference sequence). The CDR3 consists of 17 residues.

Turning to this clone: Germline is not matched at one junction end, which may reflect a read error. The chain has TRBV6-5 and TRBJ1-4; maybe TRBD1 (6 bases). From germline, CDR1 is MNHEY and CDR2 SVGAGI. This CDR3 contains 14 residues. Written as DNA, the CDR3 is TGTGTCAGCTCCAAACAGGGTACTAATGAAAAACTGTTTTTT. Translating it yields CVSSKQGTNEKLFF.

This clone came up once. The chain has TRBV16 and TRBJ1-1; D call uncertain. V lost 4 bases and J 7 bases, leaving 7 bases between the germline ends. CDR1 and CDR2 (germline): KGHSY, FQNENV. The CDR3 is 11 residues long. CDR3: CASSRADEAFF. The DNA of the CDR3 is TGTGCCAGCAGCCGGGCCGATGAAGCTTTCTTT.

The chain links TRBV20-1 to TRBJ2-7; tentatively, D is TRBD1 (7 bases). V lost 3 bases and J lost 6, with 15 bases in between. The CDR3 length is 13 residues. The germline gives CDR1 DFQATT, CDR2 SNEGSKA (reference sequence). The CDR3 spells CSASPGGGGEQYF. The DNA for the CDR3 is TGCAGTGCTAGTCCAGGGGGAGGTGGCGAGCAGTACTTC.

In this sample, this clone turned up once. The chain recombines TRBV5-6 with TRBJ1-2; weak D call: TRBD1 (5 bases). Trimming cost V 6 bases and J 7 bases, with 22 bases left between them. The CDR3 extends over 15 amino acids. Germline CDR1 and CDR2: SGHDT and YYEEEE. The CDR3 protein is CASTLGVPGRRGYTF. In DNA, the CDR3 is TGTGCCAGCACCCTTGGTGTCCCAGGGCGGCGTGGCTACACCTTC.

This chain joins TRBV4-3 and TRBJ1-3; 8 nucleotides align to TRBD1. J lost 0 bases, V lost 4 bases, and 8 bases had no gene match. Germline loops: CDR1 LGHNA, CDR2 YSLEER. This CDR3 has 17 residues. CDR3 sequence (DNA): TGCGCCAGCAGCCTAGGACAGGGAGGCAGCTCTGGAAACACCATATATTTT. Amino acid sequence: CASSLGQGGSSGNTIYF.

On this clone itself: Other DNA sequences in the same sample also yield this CDR3. This chain connects TRBV12-3 or TRBV12-4 to TRBJ2-7; perhaps TRBD1 as D (5 bases). Trimming took off 1 base at V and 1 base at J, with 5 bases between the two ends. This CDR3 spans 13 amino acids. CDR3 in DNA: TGTGCCAGCAGTTTAGGACAGTCCTACGAGCAGTACTTC. This translates into CASSLGQSYEQYF.

The chain has TRBV4-1 and TRBJ2-7; 9 bases agree with TRBD2. The CDR3 is 15 amino acids. The germline V gene has CDR1 MGHRA and CDR2 YSYEKL. The V gene end was trimmed by 3 bases and the J gene end by 0 bases; junction bases not matched to a gene: 3. The CDR3 here is CASSQREGFSYEQYF. CDR3 nucleotides: TGCGCCAGCAGCCAGCGGGAGGGATTCTCCTACGAGCAGTACTTC.

V gene TRBV6-1 combines with J gene TRBJ2-7; a weak D match, TRBD1 (6 bases). The germline CDR1 and CDR2 sequences are MNHNS and SASEGT. CDR3 length equals 14 residues. The V end was cut by 2 bases, the J end by 6 bases, with 14 bases between. The DNA of the CDR3 is TGTGCCAGCAGTGAAACGTTTGGGGGCAGCGAGCAGTACTTC. Translated: CASSETFGGSEQYF.

On this clone itself: The same CDR3 can be traced to other DNA sequences in this sample. This chain connects TRBV19 to TRBJ2-7; a possible D gene is TRBD1 (6 bases). The CDR3 covers 13 residues. The V and J ends lost 2 bases and 4 bases respectively, with 9 bases between them. Germline CDR1 and CDR2: LNHDA and SQIVND (reference sequence). The CDR3 sequence is CASSITGKYEQYF. In DNA, the CDR3 is TGTGCCAGTAGTATAACAGGGAAATACGAGCAGTACTTC.

The chain joins TRBV27 to TRBJ2-7, with TRBD2 identical over 15 bases. CDR3 size: 16 residues. Germline V CDR1 and CDR2: MNHEY, SMNVEV (reference sequence). V was clipped by 5 bases and J by 4 bases; unmatched bases: 6. DNA of the CDR3: TGTGCCAGCAGTCCCCCCGGACTAGCGGGAGGGTACGAGCAGTACTTC. Its protein is CASSPPGLAGGYEQYF.

The chain has TRBV27 and TRBJ1-4; the D gene is possibly TRBD1 (5 bases). Per the germline V gene, CDR1 is MNHEY and CDR2 is SMNVEV (reference sequence). V shed 0 bases and J shed 8 bases, with 10 bases lying between them. This CDR3 has 14 residues. The CDR3 sequence: CASSLSTVQEKLFF. In DNA form, the CDR3 reads TGTGCCAGCAGTTTATCGACAGTGCAGGAAAAACTGTTTTTT. Complete variable domain (other parts from reference TRBV27 and TRBJ1-4): EAQVTQNPRYLITVTGKKLTVTCSQNMNHEYMSWYRQDPGLGLRQIYYSMNVEVTDKGDVPEGYKVSRKEKRNFPLILESPSPNQTSLYFCASSLSTVQEKLFFGSGTQLSVL.

The CDR3 sequence is CASSRGLGLAGETQYF. CDR3 coding DNA: TGTGCCAGTAGTAGGGGCTTGGGTCTAGCGGGAGAGACCCAGTACTTC. The V call is TRBV19, the J call TRBJ2-5; 8 bases line up with TRBD2. CDR3 length: 16 residues. The V and J ends lost 4 bases and 4 bases, in that order; junction bases with no gene match: 11. The germline gives CDR1 LNHDA, CDR2 SQIVND (reference sequence).

This clone was observed once. V and J are TRBV2 and TRBJ2-7; maybe TRBD1 (5 bases). CDR3 length equals 11 residues. Trimming removed 6 bases at V and 4 bases at J, with 7 bases between. Germline V gives CDR1 SNHLY, CDR2 FYNNEI. The DNA for the CDR3 is TGTGCCAGCAGACAGGTTTACGAGCAGTACTTC. As protein: CASRQVYEQYF.

This chain connects TRBV28 to TRBJ1-5; 7 bases are shared with TRBD1. This CDR3 is 15 amino acids long. CDR1 is MDHEN, CDR2 SYDVKM, per germline. Trimming removed 11 bases from V and 3 bases from J; junction bases left unmatched: 13. In DNA, the CDR3 is TGTGCCGGGTCCTGGGACAGAGAAGTCAATCAGCCCCAGCATTTT. It encodes CAGSWDREVNQPQHF.

This clone has a single count. The CDR3 DNA sequence: TGTGCCAGCAGCCAAGTCTTACTAGCGGGTGTCTACAATGAGCAGTTCTTC. Its protein product is CASSQVLLAGVYNEQFF. The chain combines TRBV3-1 (or the pseudogene TRBV3-2) with TRBJ2-1, with 9 bases identical to TRBD2. V lost 1 base and J lost 3; bases outside the gene matches: 7. The CDR3 loop spans 17 amino acids. Germline CDR1 reads LGHDT; CDR2 reads YNNKEL (reference sequence).

The chain has TRBV28 and TRBJ1-6; 8 nucleotides align to TRBD1. The CDR3 runs to 17 residues. The V gene's germline CDR1 is MDHEN and CDR2 SYDVKM. Unmatched junction bases numbered 12, after V lost 6 bases and J lost 5 bases. The CDR3 here is CASSTHLQGAHNSPLHF. The CDR3 region has the DNA TGTGCCAGCAGCACTCACCTGCAGGGGGCGCATAATTCACCCCTCCACTTT.